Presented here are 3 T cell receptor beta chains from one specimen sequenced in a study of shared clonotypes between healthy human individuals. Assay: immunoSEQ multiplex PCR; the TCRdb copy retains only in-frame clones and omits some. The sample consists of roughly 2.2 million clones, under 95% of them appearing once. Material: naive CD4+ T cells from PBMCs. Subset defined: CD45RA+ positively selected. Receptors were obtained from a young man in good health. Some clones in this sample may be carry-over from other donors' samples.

The CDR3 reads CASIPEGTSGRANEQFF. The CDR3 nucleotides are TGCGCCAGCATTCCAGAGGGGACTAGCGGGAGGGCCAATGAGCAGTTCTTC. V and J are TRBV10-1 and TRBJ2-1; 16 positions match TRBD2. The V and J ends lost 7 bases and 6 bases, in that order; junction bases with no gene match: 9. From germline, CDR1 is WNHNN and CDR2 SYGVQD (reference sequence). This CDR3 has 17 amino acids.

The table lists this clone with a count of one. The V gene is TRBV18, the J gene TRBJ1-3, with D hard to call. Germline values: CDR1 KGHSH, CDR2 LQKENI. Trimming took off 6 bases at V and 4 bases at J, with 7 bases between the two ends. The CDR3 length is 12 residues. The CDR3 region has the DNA TGTGCCAGCTCGACCAAGGGAAACACCATATATTTT. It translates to CASSTKGNTIYF.

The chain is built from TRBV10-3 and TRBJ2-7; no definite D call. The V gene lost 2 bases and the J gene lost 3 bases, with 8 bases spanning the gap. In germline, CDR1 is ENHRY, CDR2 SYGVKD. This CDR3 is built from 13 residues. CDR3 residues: CAISEDFGYEQYF. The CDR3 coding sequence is TGTGCCATCAGTGAGGACTTTGGCTACGAGCAGTACTTC.